What follows are 14 T cell receptor beta chains derived from one specimen sequenced in a study of blood T cell repertoires in COVID-19. The repertoire was sequenced with immunoSEQ multiplex PCR; TCRdb's copy has only in-frame clones and lacks some. Of approximately 210,000 clones listed, 80% are singletons. The specimen sequenced was peripheral blood. The receptors shown here come from a human donor in a cohort sampled during active COVID-19.

The chain couples TRBV7-9 to TRBJ1-1, with 11 bases matching TRBD1. The CDR3 is 15 residues long. Unmatched junction bases numbered 7, after V lost 3 bases and J lost 7 bases. Looked up from germline, CDR1 is SEHNR and CDR2 is FQNEAQ (reference sequence). The CDR3 is CASSLDRGRALEAFF. CDR3 coding DNA: TGTGCCAGCAGCTTGGACAGGGGGCGCGCGCTTGAAGCTTTCTTT.

V usage is TRBV10-3 and J usage is TRBJ1-5, with TRBD1 as a possible D gene (5 bases). Trimming cost V 11 bases and J 0 bases, with 11 bases left between them. The CDR3 has 13 amino acids. CDR1 ENHRY and CDR2 SYGVKD come from the germline V gene. The CDR3 is CAASQGSNQPQHF. In DNA, the CDR3 is TGTGCCGCTTCCCAGGGTAGCAATCAGCCCCAGCATTTT.

The chain carries TRBV29-1 and TRBJ2-7, with TRBD2 as a possible D gene (5 bases). Trimming pared 4 bases from V and 7 bases from J, leaving 14 bases between. CDR1 SQVTM and CDR2 ANQGSEA come from the germline V gene. This CDR3 is 12 amino acids long. The CDR3 DNA follows: TGCAGCGTTGGTAGGCCGACGGGAGAGCAGTACTTC. This translates into CSVGRPTGEQYF.

V and J are TRBV30 and TRBJ2-5; 11 bases match TRBD1. The germline V gene encodes CDR1 GTSNPN and CDR2 SVGIG (reference sequence). The length of the CDR3 is 15 residues. V lost 3 bases to trimming and J lost 5 bases; unmatched junction nucleotides: 8. This CDR3 reads CAWRGPGQGDETQYF. DNA of the CDR3: TGTGCCTGGAGGGGTCCGGGACAGGGGGACGAGACCCAGTACTTC.

Note on this clone: This specimen includes other DNA sequences encoding the same CDR3. The rearrangement joins TRBV18 to TRBJ2-7; 14 bases fit TRBD2. Germline V gene sequence: CDR1 KGHSH, CDR2 LQKENI. This CDR3 is built from 15 residues. The J segment lost 5 bases and the V segment lost 6 bases, leaving 6 bases of the junction unmatched. The CDR3 region is CASSPGTSGRNEQYF. The CDR3 nucleotides read TGTGCCAGCTCCCCCGGGACTAGCGGGAGAAACGAGCAGTACTTC.

The genes are TRBV4-2 and TRBJ1-1; TRBD1 might be the D (6 bases). Trimming took 0 bases from V and 1 from J, leaving 9 bases between them. In germline, CDR1 is LGHNA, CDR2 YNFKEQ. The CDR3 is made up of 15 amino acids. The DNA of the CDR3 is TGTGCCAGCAGCCAAGACGGGACACCGAACACTGAAGCTTTCTTT. Translating it yields CASSQDGTPNTEAFF.

The V and J genes are TRBV19 and TRBJ2-7; the match to TRBD2 covers 8 bases. Losses at the gene ends were 7 bases for V and 3 bases for J; bases not matched to a gene: 8. The CDR3 runs to 14 residues. The germline V gene has CDR1 LNHDA and CDR2 SQIVND (reference sequence). In DNA form, the CDR3 reads TGTGCCAGTACCCTCGGCGGGAGGAACTACGAGCAGTACTTC. It codes for CASTLGGRNYEQYF.

In this sample, this clone turned up once. The genes are TRBV19 and TRBJ1-5, with a weak D call TRBD1 (5 bases). The V end was cut by 5 bases, the J end by 1 base, with 12 bases between. Germline V gene lookup returns CDR1 LNHDA and CDR2 SQIVND (reference sequence). The CDR3 length is 15 residues. CDR3 residues: CASSPWTSSNQPQHF. The CDR3 DNA reads TGTGCCAGTAGTCCCTGGACAAGCAGCAATCAGCCCCAGCATTTT.

The CDR3 DNA follows: TGTGCCAGCAGTTACTCCACCGAGAGGGGGGAGCTGTTTTTT. Translated: CASSYSTERGELFF. The chain combines TRBV6-5 with TRBJ2-2; D is undetermined. The CDR3 covers 14 residues. CDR1 is MNHEY and CDR2 is SVGAGI in the germline V gene. Deletions cut 0 bases from V and 8 bases from J, with 10 bases between.

The chain combines TRBV24-1 with TRBJ1-1, with 8 nucleotides matching TRBD1. The junction had 7 bases not matched to a gene; V was cut back by 9 bases and J by 5 bases. In germline, CDR1 is KGHDR, CDR2 SFDVKD. The CDR3 contains 13 residues. CDR3 bases: TGTGCCACCCGCGGACAGGGAGGGACTGAAGCTTTCTTT. Residues: CATRGQGGTEAFF.

CDR3 in amino acids: CASSLSPGQNTEAFF. CDR3 in DNA: TGTGCCAGTAGTCTCTCGCCGGGACAGAACACTGAAGCTTTCTTT. V and J are TRBV19 and TRBJ1-1; a possible D gene is TRBD1 (6 bases). Germline V gene data show CDR1 as LNHDA and CDR2 as SQIVND (reference sequence). Trimming cost V 5 bases and J 1 base, with 14 bases left between them. This CDR3 spans 15 amino acids. Combining the CDR3 with reference TRBV19 and TRBJ1-1 gives the whole variable domain DGGITQSPKYLFRKEGQNVTLSCEQNLNHDAMYWYRQDPGQGLRLIYYSQIVNDFQKGDIAEGYSVSREKKESFPLTVTSAQKNPTAFYLCASSLSPGQNTEAFFGQGTRLTVV.

This chain links TRBV27 with TRBJ2-1; 13 bases match TRBD2. The CDR3 covers 16 residues. Germline CDR1 and CDR2: MNHEY and SMNVEV (reference sequence). With 4 bases clipped from V and 9 bases from J, the junction kept 9 bases outside the gene matches. Here the CDR3 DNA reads TGTGCCAGCAGTTCTATACTAGCGGGAGGGCCGAGTGAGCAGTTCTTC. This codes for CASSSILAGGPSEQFF.

V gene TRBV5-8 combines with J gene TRBJ2-2; tentative D call: TRBD1 (6 bases). Per germline, CDR1 SGHTS and CDR2 YDEGEE. V dropped 4 bases and J dropped 3 bases, with 13 bases sitting between them. CDR3 length: 15 amino acids. CDR3 DNA: TGTGCCAGCAGCCTACAGGGAGTTTACACCGGGGAGCTGTTTTTT. Translated, it gives CASSLQGVYTGELFF.

The V gene is TRBV27, the J gene TRBJ2-7, with a weak D call TRBD2 (5 bases). V lost 6 bases to trimming and J lost 0 bases, with 9 bases between them. Germline loops: CDR1 MNHEY, CDR2 SMNVEV (reference sequence). The CDR3 loop spans 13 amino acids. The CDR3 here is CASRDFASYEQYF. The DNA of the CDR3 is TGTGCCAGCAGGGACTTCGCCTCCTACGAGCAGTACTTC.